This T cell receptor (beta chain) was profiled in a study of radiation and T cells in renal cell carcinoma. The treatment here: treatment-naive control, cytoreductive nephrectomy. Sequencing was performed with immunoSEQ multiplex PCR; in TCRdb, only in-frame clones are kept and a portion is missing. The table shows about 12,000 clones, with roughly 65% occurring only once. Trimming left V 4 bases short and J 2 bases short, with 11 bases between. CDR3 length: 14 residues. Germline CDR1 SGHRS, CDR2 YFSETQ. This clonotype originated in an elderly woman with renal cell carcinoma. The genes are TRBV5-1 and TRBJ2-3, with a possible D match to TRBD1 (5 bases). This specimen was tumor tissue, taken from a patient whose treatment was nephrectomy without radiotherapy. The CDR3 sequence: CASSAPDTTDTQYF. The CDR3 DNA is TGCGCCAGCAGCGCCCCGGACACCACAGATACGCAGTATTTT.